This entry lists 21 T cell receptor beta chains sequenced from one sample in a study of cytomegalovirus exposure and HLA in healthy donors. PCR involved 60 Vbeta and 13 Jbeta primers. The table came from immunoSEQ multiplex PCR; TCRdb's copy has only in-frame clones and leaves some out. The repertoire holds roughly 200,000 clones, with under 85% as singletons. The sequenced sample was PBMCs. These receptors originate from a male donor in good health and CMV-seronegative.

The CDR3 spells CASSVEGQYNEQFF. In nucleotides, the CDR3 is TGTGCCAGCAGCGTAGAGGGGCAGTACAATGAGCAGTTCTTC. This chain uses TRBV9 with TRBJ2-1; perhaps TRBD1 as D (5 bases). Trimming shortened V by 0 bases and J by 4 bases, and 8 bases separated the two germline ends. The CDR3 loop spans 14 amino acids. Germline V gene data show CDR1 as SGDLS and CDR2 as YYNGEE.

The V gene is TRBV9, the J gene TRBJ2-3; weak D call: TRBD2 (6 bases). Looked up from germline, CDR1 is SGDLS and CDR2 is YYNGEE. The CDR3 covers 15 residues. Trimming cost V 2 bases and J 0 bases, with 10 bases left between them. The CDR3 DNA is TGTGCCAGCAGCGTTGGGGGGTGGAGCACAGATACGCAGTATTTT. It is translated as CASSVGGWSTDTQYF.

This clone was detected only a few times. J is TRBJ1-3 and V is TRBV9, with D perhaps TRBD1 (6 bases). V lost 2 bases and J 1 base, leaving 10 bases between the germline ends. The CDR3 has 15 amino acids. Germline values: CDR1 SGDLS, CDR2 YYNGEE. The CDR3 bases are TGTGCCAGCAGCGTCACCCAGGGGTCTGGAAACACCATATATTTT. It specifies CASSVTQGSGNTIYF.

Here the CDR3 DNA reads TGTGCCTGGAGCCACATACCGAACACTGAAGCTTTCTTT. Its translation: CAWSHIPNTEAFF. The chain combines TRBV30 with TRBJ1-1; D is unresolved. The length of the CDR3 is 13 residues. Trimming took off 3 bases at V and 1 base at J, with 9 bases between the two ends. Germline V gene lookup returns CDR1 GTSNPN and CDR2 SVGIG (reference sequence).

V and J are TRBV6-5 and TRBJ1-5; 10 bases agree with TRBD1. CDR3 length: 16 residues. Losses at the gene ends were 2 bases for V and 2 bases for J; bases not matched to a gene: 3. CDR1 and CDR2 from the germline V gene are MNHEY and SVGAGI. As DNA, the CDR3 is TGTGCCAGCAGTTACACCGGGACAGGGGGCAATCAGCCCCAGCATTTT. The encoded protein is CASSYTGTGGNQPQHF.

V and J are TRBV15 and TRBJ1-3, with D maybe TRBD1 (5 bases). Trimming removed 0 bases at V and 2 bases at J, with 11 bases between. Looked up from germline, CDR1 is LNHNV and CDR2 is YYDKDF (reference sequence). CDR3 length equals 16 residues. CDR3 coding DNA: TGTGCCACCAGCAGAGATTGGGCAGGGACTGGAAACACCATATATTTT. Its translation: CATSRDWAGTGNTIYF.

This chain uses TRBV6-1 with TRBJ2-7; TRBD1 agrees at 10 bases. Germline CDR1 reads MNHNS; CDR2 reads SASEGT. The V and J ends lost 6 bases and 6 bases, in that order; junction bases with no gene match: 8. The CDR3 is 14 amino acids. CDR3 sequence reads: CASSPGTGAFEQYF. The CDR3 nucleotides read TGTGCCAGCAGCCCCGGGACAGGGGCCTTCGAGCAGTACTTC.

Written as DNA, the CDR3 is TGTGCCAGCAGTTTAACGAGTTTAGCCAAAAACATTCAGTACTTC. Translating it yields CASSLTSLAKNIQYF. V gene TRBV28 combines with J gene TRBJ2-4, with D uncertain. The CDR3 spans 15 residues. Germline-derived CDR1 and CDR2 are MDHEN and SYDVKM. V dropped 2 bases and J dropped 0 bases, with 8 bases sitting between them.

CDR3 loop: CASSFDRGSYEQYF. In nucleotides, the CDR3 is TGTGCCAGCAGTTTTGACAGGGGCTCCTACGAGCAGTACTTC. This chain connects TRBV5-4 to TRBJ2-7, with TRBD1 identical over 8 bases. CDR1 is SGHNT and CDR2 is YYREEE in the germline V gene (reference sequence). This CDR3 contains 14 residues. Germline trimming cut 5 bases from V and 0 bases from J; bases unmatched to any gene: 4.

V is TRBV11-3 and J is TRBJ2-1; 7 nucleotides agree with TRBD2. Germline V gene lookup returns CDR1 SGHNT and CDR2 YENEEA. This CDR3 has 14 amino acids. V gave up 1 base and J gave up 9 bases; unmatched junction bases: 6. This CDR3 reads CASSLVGRETEQFF. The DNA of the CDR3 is TGTGCCAGCAGCTTAGTAGGGCGGGAGACTGAGCAGTTCTTC. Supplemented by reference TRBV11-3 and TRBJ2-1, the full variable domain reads EAGVVQSPRYKIIEKKQPVAFWCNPISGHNTLYWYLQNLGQGPELLIRYENEEAVDDSQLPKDRFSAERLKGVDSTLKIQPAELGDSAVYLCASSLVGRETEQFFGPGTRLTVL.

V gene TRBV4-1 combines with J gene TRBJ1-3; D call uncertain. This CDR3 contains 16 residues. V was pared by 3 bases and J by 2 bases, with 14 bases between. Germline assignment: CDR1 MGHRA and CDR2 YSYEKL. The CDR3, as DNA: TGCGCCAGCAGCCAGTATTTCGAGTCTACTGGAAACACCATATATTTT. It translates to CASSQYFESTGNTIYF.

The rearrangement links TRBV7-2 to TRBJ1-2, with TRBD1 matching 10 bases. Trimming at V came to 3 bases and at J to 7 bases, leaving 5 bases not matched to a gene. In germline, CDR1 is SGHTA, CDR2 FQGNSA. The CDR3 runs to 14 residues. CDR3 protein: CASSFVDRGGGYTF. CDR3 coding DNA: TGTGCCAGCAGCTTCGTGGACAGGGGGGGTGGCTACACCTTC. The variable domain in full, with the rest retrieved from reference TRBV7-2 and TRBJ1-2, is GAGVSQSPSNKVTEKGKDVELRCDPISGHTALYWYRQSLGQGLEFLIYFQGNSAPDKSGLPSDRFSAERTGGSVSTLTIQRTQQEDSAVYLCASSFVDRGGGYTFGSGTRLTVV.

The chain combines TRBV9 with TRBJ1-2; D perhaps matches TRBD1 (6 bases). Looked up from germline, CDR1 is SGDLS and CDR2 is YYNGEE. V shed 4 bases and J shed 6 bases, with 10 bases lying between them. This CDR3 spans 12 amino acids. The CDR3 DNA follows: TGTGCCAGCAGCCTACAGGGAAATGGCTACACCTTC. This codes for CASSLQGNGYTF.

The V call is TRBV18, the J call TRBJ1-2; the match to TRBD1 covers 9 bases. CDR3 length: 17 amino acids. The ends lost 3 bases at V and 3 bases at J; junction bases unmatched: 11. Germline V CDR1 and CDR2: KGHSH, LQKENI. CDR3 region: CASSPRTGAVIHYGYTF. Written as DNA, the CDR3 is TGTGCCAGCTCACCTCGGACAGGGGCGGTCATTCACTATGGCTACACCTTC.

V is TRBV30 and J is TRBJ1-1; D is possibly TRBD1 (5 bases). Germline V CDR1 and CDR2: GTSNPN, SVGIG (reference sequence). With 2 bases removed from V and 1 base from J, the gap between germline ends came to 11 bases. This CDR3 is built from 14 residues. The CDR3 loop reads CAWSRTPPNTEAFF. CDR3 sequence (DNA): TGTGCCTGGAGTCGGACACCTCCGAACACTGAAGCTTTCTTT.

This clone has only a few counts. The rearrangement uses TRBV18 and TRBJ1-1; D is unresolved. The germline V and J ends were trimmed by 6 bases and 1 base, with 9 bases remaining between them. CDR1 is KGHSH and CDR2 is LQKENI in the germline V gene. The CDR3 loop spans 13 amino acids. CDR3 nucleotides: TGTGCCAGCTCGTCTACAGAGAACACTGAAGCTTTCTTT. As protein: CASSSTENTEAFF.

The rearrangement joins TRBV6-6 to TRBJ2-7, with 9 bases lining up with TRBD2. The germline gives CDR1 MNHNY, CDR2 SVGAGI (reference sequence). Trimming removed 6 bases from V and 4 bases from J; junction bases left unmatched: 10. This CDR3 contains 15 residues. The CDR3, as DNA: TGTGCCAGCAGCCTAAGCGGGGGGAATTTGTACGAGCAGTACTTC. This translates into CASSLSGGNLYEQYF.

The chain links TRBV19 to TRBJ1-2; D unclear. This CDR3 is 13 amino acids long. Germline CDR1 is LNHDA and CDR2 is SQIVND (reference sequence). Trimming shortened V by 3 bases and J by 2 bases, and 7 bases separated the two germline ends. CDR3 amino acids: CASSIEQNYGYTF. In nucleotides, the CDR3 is TGTGCCAGTAGTATTGAACAGAACTATGGCTACACCTTC.

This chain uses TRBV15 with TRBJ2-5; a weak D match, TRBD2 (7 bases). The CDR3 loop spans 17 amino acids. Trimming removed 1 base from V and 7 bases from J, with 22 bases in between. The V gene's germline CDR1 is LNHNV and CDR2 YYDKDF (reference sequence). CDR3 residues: CATSRGAKRGGEGTQYF. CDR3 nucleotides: TGTGCCACCAGCAGAGGGGCGAAGAGGGGGGGGGAAGGGACCCAGTACTTC. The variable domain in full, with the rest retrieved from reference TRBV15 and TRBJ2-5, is DAMVIQNPRYQVTQFGKPVTLSCSQTLNHNVMYWYQQKSSQAPKLLFHYYDKDFNNEADTPDNFQSRRPNTSFCFLDIRSPGLGDTAMYLCATSRGAKRGGEGTQYFGPGTRLLVL.

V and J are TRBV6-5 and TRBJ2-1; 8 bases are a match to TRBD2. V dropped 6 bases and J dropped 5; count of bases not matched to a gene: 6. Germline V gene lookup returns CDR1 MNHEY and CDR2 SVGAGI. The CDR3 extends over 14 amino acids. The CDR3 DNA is TGTGCCAGCAGCCGGTCCGGGGGGGACAATGAGCAGTTCTTC. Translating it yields CASSRSGGDNEQFF.

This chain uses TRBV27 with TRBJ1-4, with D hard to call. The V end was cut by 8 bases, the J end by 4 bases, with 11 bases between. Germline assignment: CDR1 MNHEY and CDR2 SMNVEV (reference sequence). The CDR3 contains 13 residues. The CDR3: CASGPGGNEKLFF. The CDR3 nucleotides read TGTGCCAGCGGACCGGGAGGTAATGAAAAACTGTTTTTT.